The subject of this entry is one T cell receptor beta chain. This specimen belongs to a study of blood T cell repertoires in COVID-19. Study information: Samples came from the United States, Italy and Spain, spanning acute and convalescent COVID-19. PBMCs, B-cell-depleted T cells, or T cells provided the cDNA or gDNA that made up the material.

Clones were read by immunoSEQ multiplex PCR, and TCRdb kept only the in-frame ones, dropping some. The sample records roughly 45,000 clones, 85% being singletons. The trim removed 6 bases at V and 4 bases at J, leaving 10 bases unmatched. The CDR3 extends over 15 amino acids. Germline loops: CDR1 MNHNY, CDR2 SVGAGI (reference sequence). Material for sequencing was peripheral blood. The V and J genes are TRBV6-6 and TRBJ2-3; the match to TRBD1 covers 7 bases. This TCR came from a man over 45 with active COVID-19. The CDR3 protein is CASSQRQGTPDTQYF. Written as DNA, the CDR3 is TGTGCCAGCAGCCAACGACAGGGAACCCCAGATACGCAGTATTTT.